The 19 T cell receptor beta chains below come from one sample, sequenced in a study of T cell repertoires in cytomegalovirus infection. TCRdb re-called the reads with MiXCR, one entry per CDR3 protein. The sample shows some 250,000 distinct CDR3 sequences, approximately 9.1% of them seen only once. The sequencing input was PBMCs. The receptors shown here come from a human donor in good health (CMV status not recorded). Some clones in this sample may be carry-over from other donors' samples.

This clonotype was seen ten or more times. This sequence joins TRBV7-2 and TRBJ1-1; a possible D gene is TRBD1 (6 bases). Trimming removed 1 base from V and 5 bases from J, with 11 bases in between. The CDR3 covers 14 residues. Per the germline V gene, CDR1 is SGHTA and CDR2 is FQGNSA. Written as DNA, the CDR3 is TGTGCCAGCAGCTTAGACAGGGCTGAGACTGAAGCTTTCTTT. Its protein product is CASSLDRAETEAFF.

This clonotype was detected many times. The rearrangement links TRBV7-2 to TRBJ2-7; the D gene is possibly TRBD2 (6 bases). Trimming took 5 bases from V and 6 from J, leaving 11 bases between them. This CDR3 is built from 12 residues. Germline V gene sequence: CDR1 SGHTA, CDR2 FQGNSA. The DNA for the CDR3 is TGTGCCAGCAGCCCGGCGGGAAGCGAGCAGTACTTC. This gives the protein CASSPAGSEQYF.

J is TRBJ2-7 and V is TRBV12-3 or TRBV12-4; possible D gene TRBD2, 6 bases. The CDR3 is 13 residues long. Trimming left V 6 bases short and J 5 bases short, with 14 bases between. The CDR3 sequence: CASSPGGIHEQYF. As DNA, the CDR3 is TGTGCCAGCAGCCCCGGGGGTATCCACGAGCAGTACTTC.

This clonotype has at least ten counts. The chain carries TRBV19 and TRBJ1-5, with 9 bases identical to TRBD1. Germline V gene lookup returns CDR1 LNHDA and CDR2 SQIVND (reference sequence). The CDR3 consists of 14 residues. The J segment lost 4 bases and the V segment lost 3 bases, leaving 1 base of the junction unmatched. CDR3 residues: CASSIDRGNQPQHF. Written as DNA, the CDR3 is TGTGCCAGTAGTATTGACAGGGGGAATCAGCCCCAGCATTTT.

The V call is TRBV7-2, the J call TRBJ2-7; D call uncertain. This CDR3 is 12 amino acids long. Germline V gene sequence: CDR1 SGHTA, CDR2 FQGNSA. Trimming removed 1 base from V and 7 bases from J, with 8 bases in between. CDR3 DNA sequence: TGTGCCAGCAGCTTAGTAGGGCTTGAGCAGTACTTC. This gives the protein CASSLVGLEQYF.

This clonotype occurred many times. V is TRBV7-2 and J is TRBJ2-3; 7 nucleotides agree with TRBD2. The germline gives CDR1 SGHTA, CDR2 FQGNSA. The CDR3 contains 14 residues. J gave up 6 bases and V 3 bases, and 6 bases lay outside the gene matches. The CDR3 DNA follows: TGTGCCAGCAGCTTCGGGACTACCATTGATACGCAGTATTTT. This sequence encodes CASSFGTTIDTQYF.

This clonotype was seen at least ten times. Written as DNA, the CDR3 is TGTGCCAGCAGGGCTCGAGGCTCTGGCGGGACCGGGGAGCTGTTTTTT. This gives the protein CASRARGSGGTGELFF. The rearrangement joins TRBV6-1 to TRBJ2-2, with D perhaps matching TRBD2 (5 bases). The ends were cut back, 6 bases at V and 5 bases at J, with 19 bases in the middle. CDR1 MNHNS and CDR2 SASEGT come from the germline V gene. The CDR3 is 16 residues long.

This clonotype was seen repeatedly, ten times or more. The gene calls are TRBV7-8 and TRBJ1-1; 9 positions match TRBD1. Germline V lookup: CDR1 SGHVS, CDR2 FQNEAQ. With V trimmed by 5 bases and J by 4 bases, 11 bases remained unmatched. The CDR3 is 16 residues long. CDR3 protein: CASSPRTGTGRTEAFF. The CDR3 DNA sequence: TGTGCCAGCAGCCCGAGAACCGGGACAGGGCGCACTGAAGCTTTCTTT.

Many counts were recorded for this clonotype. The chain couples TRBV7-2 to TRBJ1-6; 7 bases agree with TRBD1. Germline CDR1 is SGHTA and CDR2 is FQGNSA. The trim removed 3 bases at V and 7 bases at J, leaving 15 bases unmatched. The CDR3 consists of 18 residues. In DNA, the CDR3 is TGTGCCAGCAGCTTGTTACAGGGGCGGAATAATTGGAATTCACCCCTCCACTTT. This translates into CASSLLQGRNNWNSPLHF.

This clonotype has a count of ten or more. The chain couples TRBV11-2 to TRBJ1-1, with D possibly TRBD1 on 6 matching bases. The CDR3 covers 16 residues. V was cut by 4 bases and J by 1 base, with 16 bases left in between. Germline CDR1 SGHAT, CDR2 FQNNGV. CDR3 nucleotides: TGTGCCAGCAGCTCTGGGGGCCCCAGGGAGAACACTGAAGCTTTCTTT. Translated: CASSSGGPRENTEAFF.

The chain uses TRBV4-3 and TRBJ2-5; no clear D gene. Trimming took 0 bases from V and 6 from J, leaving 5 bases between them. There are 12 residues in the CDR3. CDR1 is LGHNA and CDR2 is YSLEER in the germline V gene. This chain's CDR3 is CASSQDRKTQYF. The CDR3 DNA reads as TGCGCCAGCAGCCAAGACCGTAAGACCCAGTACTTC.

This clonotype was found a few times. The rearrangement joins TRBV11-2 to TRBJ2-1; 10 bases align to TRBD1. Germline trimming cut 0 bases from V and 3 bases from J; bases unmatched to any gene: 5. This CDR3 has 17 residues. Germline-derived CDR1 and CDR2 are SGHAT and FQNNGV. The CDR3 is CASSLELGQGDYNEQFF. Written as DNA, the CDR3 is TGTGCCAGCAGCTTAGAACTAGGACAGGGGGACTACAATGAGCAGTTCTTC.

The sample holds many counts of this clonotype. This rearrangement joins TRBV7-6 to TRBJ2-2, with TRBD2 as a possible D gene (6 bases). V shed 5 bases and J shed 0 bases, with 10 bases lying between them. The CDR3 is made up of 15 amino acids. CDR1 and CDR2 (germline): SGHVS, FNYEAQ. CDR3 loop: CASSPWGANTGELFF. The CDR3, as DNA: TGTGCCAGCAGCCCCTGGGGGGCGAACACCGGGGAGCTGTTTTTT.

The chain is built from TRBV5-8 and TRBJ2-7; D is unresolved. The germline gives CDR1 SGHTS, CDR2 YDEGEE. The CDR3 contains 13 residues. V shed 1 base and J shed 7 bases, with 12 bases lying between them. CDR3: CASSLRQRREQYF. The DNA for the CDR3 is TGTGCCAGCAGCTTGAGGCAAAGGCGGGAGCAGTACTTC. Full variable domain (rest looked up from reference TRBV5-8 and TRBJ2-7): EAGVTQSPTHLIKTRGQQATLRCSPISGHTSVYWYQQALGLGLQFLLWYDEGEERNRGNFPPRFSGRQFPNYSSELNVNALELEDSALYLCASSLRQRREQYFGPGTRLTVT.

This clonotype showed up many times. J is TRBJ1-2 and V is TRBV7-2; a possible D gene is TRBD1 (5 bases). In germline, CDR1 is SGHTA, CDR2 FQGNSA. V was trimmed by 1 base and J by 2 bases, leaving 11 bases between them. The CDR3 has 15 amino acids. The CDR3, as DNA: TGTGCCAGCAGCTTAGATTCAGGGAAGAACTATGGCTACACCTTC. Translated: CASSLDSGKNYGYTF.

This clonotype was detected many times. The rearrangement uses TRBV7-2 and TRBJ2-2, with a weak D call TRBD2 (6 bases). Germline CDR1 is SGHTA and CDR2 is FQGNSA. The CDR3 loop spans 16 amino acids. The V end was cut by 1 base, the J end by 1 base, with 10 bases between. CDR3 sequence reads: CASSLGDFMNTGELFF. In nucleotides, the CDR3 is TGTGCCAGCAGCTTAGGGGACTTCATGAACACCGGGGAGCTGTTTTTT.

This clonotype was observed many times. V and J are TRBV7-2 and TRBJ1-1, with TRBD1 identical over 10 bases. Germline V gene sequence: CDR1 SGHTA, CDR2 FQGNSA. This CDR3 comprises 15 residues. V lost 4 bases to trimming and J lost 5 bases; unmatched junction nucleotides: 7. The CDR3 spells CASSSNDRGRTEAFF. The CDR3 nucleotides are TGTGCCAGCAGCTCCAACGACAGGGGGCGGACTGAAGCTTTCTTT. The whole variable domain, remainder taken from reference TRBV7-2 and TRBJ1-1, is GAGVSQSPSNKVTEKGKDVELRCDPISGHTALYWYRQSLGQGLEFLIYFQGNSAPDKSGLPSDRFSAERTGGSVSTLTIQRTQQEDSAVYLCASSSNDRGRTEAFFGQGTRLTVV.

In its sample, this clonotype was seen a few times. The CDR3 protein is CASSTPQGRDGYTF. Here the CDR3 DNA reads TGTGCCAGCAGCACACCACAGGGGCGAGATGGCTACACCTTC. J is TRBJ1-2 and V is TRBV7-2; TRBD1 aligns across 7 bases. The CDR3 length is 14 residues. Germline V gene sequence: CDR1 SGHTA, CDR2 FQGNSA. The V and J ends lost 5 bases and 6 bases, in that order; junction bases with no gene match: 9.

The rearrangement uses TRBV7-2 and TRBJ2-2; a weak D match, TRBD1 (6 bases). The length of the CDR3 is 16 residues. V was pared by 2 bases and J by 6 bases, with 16 bases between. The germline V gene has CDR1 SGHTA and CDR2 FQGNSA. CDR3 bases: TGTGCCAGCAGCTTAAGGATGGCAGGGGTTTCCGGGGAGCTGTTTTTT. Its translation is CASSLRMAGVSGELFF.